These T cell receptor beta chains were read from a single sample in a study of T cells in Graves' hyperthyroidism and ophthalmopathy. TCRdb re-called the multiplex PCR reads with MiXCR, one entry per CDR3 protein. Altogether some 550,000 distinct CDR3 sequences are present, about a fifth being singletons, with the ten largest covering approximately 26%. The sample consisted of blood. These receptor sequences come from a young man with Graves' hyperthyroidism. Each CDR3 is given with its conserved first and last residue. Fields, in order: V gene, D gene, clone size, J gene, CDR3 protein, CDR3 DNA. The D gene is left open where the match is weak. The size field is filled for only some rows; it gives once, few, many or a size class.

v_call: TRBV6-1
d_call: NA
clone_size: NA
j_call: TRBJ2-2
cdr3_aa: CASGVLQGGELFF
cdr3_nt: TGTGCCAGCGGGGTACTGCAAGGTGGGGAGCTGTTTTTT

v_call: TRBV29-1
d_call: TRBD1
clone_size: NA
j_call: TRBJ1-1
cdr3_aa: CSVGTGGLGLNTEAFF
cdr3_nt: TGCAGCGTTGGGACAGGGGGCCTGGGGCTGAACACTGAAGCTTTCTTT

v_call: TRBV20-1
d_call: NA
clone_size: many
j_call: TRBJ1-2
cdr3_aa: CSAIGGLNYGYTF
cdr3_nt: TGCAGTGCCATAGGGGGACTGAACTATGGCTACACCTTC

v_call: TRBV19
d_call: TRBD1
clone_size: few
j_call: TRBJ1-5
cdr3_aa: CASSIGTGIAQPQHF
cdr3_nt: TGTGCCAGTAGTATAGGGACAGGGATAGCTCAGCCCCAGCATTTT

v_call: TRBV5-1
d_call: NA
clone_size: NA
j_call: TRBJ1-1
cdr3_aa: CASSLAVGVWTEAFF
cdr3_nt: TGCGCCAGCAGCTTGGCCGTCGGGGTGTGGACTGAAGCTTTCTTT

v_call: TRBV30
d_call: NA
clone_size: many
j_call: TRBJ2-7
cdr3_aa: CAWSVGIGGASYEQYF
cdr3_nt: TGTGCCTGGAGTGTTGGTATTGGGGGTGCAAGCTACGAGCAGTACTTC

v_call: TRBV20-1
d_call: NA
clone_size: few
j_call: TRBJ1-5
cdr3_aa: CSARRGSEPQHF
cdr3_nt: TGCAGTGCTAGAAGGGGCAGTGAGCCCCAGCATTTT

v_call: TRBV12-3/TRBV12-4
d_call: NA
clone_size: many
j_call: TRBJ1-5
cdr3_aa: CASSPSGRAPNQPQHF
cdr3_nt: TGTGCCAGCAGTCCCTCCGGCCGGGCCCCCAATCAGCCCCAGCATTTT

v_call: TRBV5-1
d_call: NA
clone_size: many
j_call: TRBJ1-1
cdr3_aa: CASYSRGGTEAFF
cdr3_nt: TGCGCCAGCTACTCTAGGGGGGGCACTGAAGCTTTCTTT

v_call: TRBV12-3/TRBV12-4
d_call: NA
clone_size: NA
j_call: TRBJ1-2
cdr3_aa: CASSYSSQGYGYTF
cdr3_nt: TGTGCCAGCAGTTACTCGAGTCAGGGGTATGGCTACACCTTC

v_call: TRBV9
d_call: NA
clone_size: few
j_call: TRBJ2-5
cdr3_aa: CASSVGDSLRVETQYF
cdr3_nt: TGTGCCAGCAGCGTAGGGGATAGCCTGCGGGTAGAGACCCAGTACTTC

v_call: TRBV19
d_call: NA
clone_size: NA
j_call: TRBJ1-2
cdr3_aa: CASSMALSGYDYTF
cdr3_nt: TGTGCCAGTAGTATGGCCCTCTCGGGGTATGACTACACCTTC

v_call: TRBV6-5
d_call: TRBD1
clone_size: few
j_call: TRBJ2-7
cdr3_aa: CASNYGQVYGSYEQYF
cdr3_nt: TGTGCCAGCAATTACGGACAGGTTTATGGATCCTACGAGCAGTACTTC

v_call: TRBV24-1
d_call: NA
clone_size: once
j_call: TRBJ1-5
cdr3_aa: CATSKDYSNQPQHF
cdr3_nt: TGTGCCACGTCCAAAGATTATAGCAATCAGCCCCAGCATTTT

v_call: TRBV6-1
d_call: TRBD2
clone_size: NA
j_call: TRBJ2-2
cdr3_aa: CASNPFSGGAAGELFF
cdr3_nt: TGTGCCAGCAACCCTTTTAGCGGGGGGGCCGCCGGGGAGCTGTTTTTT